This TCR beta chain was obtained from a study of TIL therapy for anti-PD-1-resistant metastatic lung cancer. As for the study in general: Half of patients were current or former smokers. Tumors carried a median about 1.4 non-synonymous mutations per megabase.

Time point defined: pre-treatment sample, taken before nivolumab and TIL therapy. Patients were adults with stage 4 NSCLC. Study-wide points: Patients were highly selected, enriched for treatment-naive, never-smoker and oncogene-addicted cases.

This clone was counted once. Its antigen is undetermined. The libraries were made with immunoSEQ v3. The data were produced by immunoSEQ multiplex PCR, yet TCRdb's version contains in-frame clones alone and is incomplete. The sample yields about 36,000 clones, around four fifths seen once. CDR3 length equals 18 residues. V dropped 5 bases and J dropped 0 bases, with 21 bases sitting between them. Germline V gene sequence: CDR1 MDHEN, CDR2 SYDVKM. The chain joins TRBV28 to TRBJ2-3, with a weak D call TRBD2 (7 bases). This sequence originates from a person aged 25 to 85 with non-small cell lung cancer. Material: blood, obtained at baseline. CDR3: CASSQFRGGTISTDTQYF. The CDR3 bases are TGTGCCAGCAGTCAATTTAGGGGGGGGACTATTAGCACAGATACGCAGTATTTT.